The sequence of this T cell receptor (beta chain) was determined in a study of early T cells in non-severe SARS-CoV-2 infection. This clonotype has only a few counts. Germline CDR1 is SGHTS and CDR2 is YDEGEE. The CDR3 runs to 15 residues. The J segment lost 3 bases and the V segment lost 5 bases, leaving 7 bases of the junction unmatched. TCRdb ran MiXCR on the 5' RACE reads and lists one entry per CDR3 protein. The data contain tens of thousands of distinct CDR3 sequences, 14% to 15% of them seen just once; the ten biggest clones take up 5.5%. The source of this sequence is an adult who was a healthcare worker with PCR-confirmed SARS-CoV-2 infection or an uninfected control (not recorded which). The chain couples TRBV5-8 to TRBJ2-2; 7 bases are a match to TRBD2. The sequenced sample consisted of whole blood. The CDR3 loop is CASSFLAVYTGELFF. CDR3 DNA sequence: TGTGCCAGCAGTTTTCTAGCGGTATACACCGGGGAGCTGTTTTTT.